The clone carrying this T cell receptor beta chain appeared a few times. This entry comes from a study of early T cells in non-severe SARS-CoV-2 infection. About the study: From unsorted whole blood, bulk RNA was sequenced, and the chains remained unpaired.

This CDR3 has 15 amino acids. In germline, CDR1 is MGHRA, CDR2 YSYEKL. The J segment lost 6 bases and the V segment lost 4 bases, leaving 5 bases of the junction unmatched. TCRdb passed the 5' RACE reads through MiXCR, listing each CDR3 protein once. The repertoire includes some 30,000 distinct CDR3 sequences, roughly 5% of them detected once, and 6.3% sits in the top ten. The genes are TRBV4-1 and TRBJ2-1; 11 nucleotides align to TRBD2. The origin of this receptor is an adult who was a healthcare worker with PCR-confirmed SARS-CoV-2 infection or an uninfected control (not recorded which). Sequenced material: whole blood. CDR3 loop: CASSRIAGGRNEQFF. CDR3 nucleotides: TGCGCCAGCAGCCGGATAGCGGGGGGGCGCAATGAGCAGTTCTTC.